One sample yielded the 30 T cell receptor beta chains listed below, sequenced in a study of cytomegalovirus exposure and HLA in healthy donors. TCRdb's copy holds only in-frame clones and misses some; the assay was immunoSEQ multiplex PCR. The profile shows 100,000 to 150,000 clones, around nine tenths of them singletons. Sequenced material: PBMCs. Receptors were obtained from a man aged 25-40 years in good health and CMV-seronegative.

The CDR3 DNA reads as TGCAGCGGTTCAAGGGGGAGCTCCTACAATGAGCAGTTCTTC. Translation: CSGSRGSSYNEQFF. The J gene is TRBJ2-1, the V gene TRBV29-1; a possible D gene is TRBD1 (6 bases). The CDR3 has 14 amino acids. Germline CDR1 is SQVTM and CDR2 is ANQGSEA. Between the trimmed V and J ends, which lost 7 bases and 0 bases, there was a span of 13 bases.

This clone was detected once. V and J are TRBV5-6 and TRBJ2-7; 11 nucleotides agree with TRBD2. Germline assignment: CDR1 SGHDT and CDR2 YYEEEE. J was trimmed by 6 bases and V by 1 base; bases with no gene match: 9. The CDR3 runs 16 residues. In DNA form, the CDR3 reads TGTGCCAGCAGCTTGATACTAGCGGGAGCCACGCTCGAGCAGTACTTC. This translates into CASSLILAGATLEQYF. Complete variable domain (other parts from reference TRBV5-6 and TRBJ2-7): DAGVTQSPTHLIKTRGQQVTLRCSPKSGHDTVSWYQQALGQGPQFIFQYYEEEERQRGNFPDRFSGHQFPNYSSELNVNALLLGDSALYLCASSLILAGATLEQYFGPGTRLTVT.

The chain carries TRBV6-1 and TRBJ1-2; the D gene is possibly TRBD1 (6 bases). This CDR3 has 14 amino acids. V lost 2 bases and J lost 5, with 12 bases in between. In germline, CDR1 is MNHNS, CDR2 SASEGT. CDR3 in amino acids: CASSEYREIYGYTF. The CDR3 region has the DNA TGTGCCAGCAGTGAATACAGGGAAATATATGGCTACACCTTC.

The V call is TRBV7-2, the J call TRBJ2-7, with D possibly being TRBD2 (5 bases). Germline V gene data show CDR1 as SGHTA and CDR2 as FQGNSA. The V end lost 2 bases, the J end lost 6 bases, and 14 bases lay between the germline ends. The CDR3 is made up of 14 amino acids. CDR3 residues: CASSLHGGGAEQYF. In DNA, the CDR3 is TGTGCCAGCAGCTTACATGGTGGAGGTGCCGAGCAGTACTTC.

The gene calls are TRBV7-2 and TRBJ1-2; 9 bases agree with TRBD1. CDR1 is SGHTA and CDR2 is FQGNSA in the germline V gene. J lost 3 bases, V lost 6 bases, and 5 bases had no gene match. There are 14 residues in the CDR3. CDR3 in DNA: TGTGCCAGCAGAAAACAGGGGGCTGACTATGGCTACACCTTC. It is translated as CASRKQGADYGYTF.

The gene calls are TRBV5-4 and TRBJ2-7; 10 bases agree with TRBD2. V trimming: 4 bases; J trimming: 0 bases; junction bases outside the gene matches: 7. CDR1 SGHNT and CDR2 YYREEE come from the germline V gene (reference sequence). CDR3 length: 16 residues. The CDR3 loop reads CASSPTSGTSSYEQYF. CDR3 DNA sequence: TGTGCCAGCAGCCCCACTAGCGGGACTAGCTCCTACGAGCAGTACTTC.

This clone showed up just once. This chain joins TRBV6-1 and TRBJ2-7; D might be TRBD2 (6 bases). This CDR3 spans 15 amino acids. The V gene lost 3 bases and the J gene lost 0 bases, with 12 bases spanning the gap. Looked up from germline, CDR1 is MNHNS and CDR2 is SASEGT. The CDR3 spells CASSELAQSSYEQYF. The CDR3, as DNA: TGTGCCAGCAGTGAGCTAGCGCAAAGCTCCTACGAGCAGTACTTC.

In DNA, the CDR3 is TGTGCCAGTGTGCCAGGTCTGGGAAACACCATATATTTT. Residues: CASVPGLGNTIYF. V is TRBV6-1 and J is TRBJ1-3, with D unresolved. The germline V gene has CDR1 MNHNS and CDR2 SASEGT. V lost 9 bases and J 4 bases, leaving 13 bases between the germline ends. The CDR3 runs to 13 residues.

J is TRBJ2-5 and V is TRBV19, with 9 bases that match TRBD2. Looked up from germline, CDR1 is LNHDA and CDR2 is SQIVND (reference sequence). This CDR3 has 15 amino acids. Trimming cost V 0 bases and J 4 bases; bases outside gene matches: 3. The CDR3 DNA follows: TGTGCCAGTAGTATAGATAGCGGGAGAGGAGAGACCCAGTACTTC. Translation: CASSIDSGRGETQYF.

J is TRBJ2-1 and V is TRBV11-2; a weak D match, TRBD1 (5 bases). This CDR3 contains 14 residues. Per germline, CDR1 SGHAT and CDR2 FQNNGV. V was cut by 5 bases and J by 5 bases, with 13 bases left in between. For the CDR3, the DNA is TGTGCCAGCAGCCCCCCGGACATAGACAATGAGCAGTTCTTC. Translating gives CASSPPDIDNEQFF. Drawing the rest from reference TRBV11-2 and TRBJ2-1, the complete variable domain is EAGVAQSPRYKIIEKRQSVAFWCNPISGHATLYWYQQILGQGPKLLIQFQNNGVVDDSQLPKDRFSAERLKGVDSTLKIQPAKLEDSAVYLCASSPPDIDNEQFFGPGTRLTVL.

In DNA form, the CDR3 reads TGCGCCAGCAGTGAGAGCGCCGGGGGAGACGAGCAGTACTTC. Protein sequence: CASSESAGGDEQYF. The genes are TRBV10-1 and TRBJ2-7, with D tentatively TRBD2 (6 bases). V lost 2 bases and J 5 bases, leaving 13 bases between the germline ends. Germline-derived CDR1 and CDR2 are WNHNN and SYGVQD (reference sequence). The CDR3 extends over 14 amino acids.

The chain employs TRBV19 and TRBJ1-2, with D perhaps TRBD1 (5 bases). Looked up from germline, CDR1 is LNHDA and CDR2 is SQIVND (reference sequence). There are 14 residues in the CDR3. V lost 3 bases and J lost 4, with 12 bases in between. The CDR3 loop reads CASSMRQHSYGYTF. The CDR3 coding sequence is TGTGCCAGTAGTATGCGACAGCATTCCTATGGCTACACCTTC. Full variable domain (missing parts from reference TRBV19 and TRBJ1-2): DGGITQSPKYLFRKEGQNVTLSCEQNLNHDAMYWYRQDPGQGLRLIYYSQIVNDFQKGDIAEGYSVSREKKESFPLTVTSAQKNPTAFYLCASSMRQHSYGYTFGSGTRLTVV.

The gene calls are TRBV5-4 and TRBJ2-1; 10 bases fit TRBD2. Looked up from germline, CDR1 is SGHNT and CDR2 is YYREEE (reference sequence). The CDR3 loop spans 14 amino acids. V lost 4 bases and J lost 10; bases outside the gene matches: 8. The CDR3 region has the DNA TGTGCCAGCAGCCCTAGCGGGAGTGTGGGGGAGCAGTTCTTC. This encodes CASSPSGSVGEQFF.

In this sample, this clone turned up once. DNA of the CDR3: TGTGCCAGTAGACCGAATGGCAGGGACACCCGGGGGGATCAGCCCCAGCATTTT. Translated: CASRPNGRDTRGDQPQHF. The V gene is TRBV19, the J gene TRBJ1-5, with TRBD1 as a possible D gene (6 bases). This CDR3 has 18 residues. Germline CDR1 and CDR2: LNHDA and SQIVND (reference sequence). V gave up 6 bases and J gave up 5 bases, with 26 bases separating them. The whole variable domain, filled in from reference TRBV19 and TRBJ1-5, reads DGGITQSPKYLFRKEGQNVTLSCEQNLNHDAMYWYRQDPGQGLRLIYYSQIVNDFQKGDIAEGYSVSREKKESFPLTVTSAQKNPTAFYLCASRPNGRDTRGDQPQHFGDGTRLSIL.

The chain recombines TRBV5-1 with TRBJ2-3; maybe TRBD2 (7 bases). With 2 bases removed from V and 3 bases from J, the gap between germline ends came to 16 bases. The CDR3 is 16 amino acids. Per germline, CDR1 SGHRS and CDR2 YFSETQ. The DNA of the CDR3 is TGCGCCAGCAGCTTACGGGAGCGGGACAAGACAGATACGCAGTATTTT. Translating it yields CASSLRERDKTDTQYF. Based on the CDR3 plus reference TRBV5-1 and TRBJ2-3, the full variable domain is KAGVTQTPRYLIKTRGQQVTLSCSPISGHRSVSWYQQTPGQGLQFLFEYFSETQRNKGNFPGRFSGRQFSNSRSEMNVSTLELGDSALYLCASSLRERDKTDTQYFGPGTRLTVL.

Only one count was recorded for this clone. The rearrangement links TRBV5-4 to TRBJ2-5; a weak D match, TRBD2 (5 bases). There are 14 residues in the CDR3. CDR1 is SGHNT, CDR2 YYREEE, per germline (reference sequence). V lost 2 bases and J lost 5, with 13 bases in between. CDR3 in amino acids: CASSFRSGRETQYF. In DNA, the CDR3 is TGTGCCAGCAGCTTCAGGAGCGGTCGGGAGACCCAGTACTTC.

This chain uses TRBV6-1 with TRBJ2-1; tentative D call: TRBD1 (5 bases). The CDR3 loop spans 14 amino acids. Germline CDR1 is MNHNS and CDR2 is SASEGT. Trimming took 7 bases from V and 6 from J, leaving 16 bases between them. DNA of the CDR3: TGTGCCAGCATCTTTGATTTTAGGGGCAATGAGCAGTTCTTC. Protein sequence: CASIFDFRGNEQFF.

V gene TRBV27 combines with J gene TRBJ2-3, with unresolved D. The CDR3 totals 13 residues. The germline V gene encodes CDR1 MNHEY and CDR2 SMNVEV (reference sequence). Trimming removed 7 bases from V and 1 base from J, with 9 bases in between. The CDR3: CASIGWGTDTQYF. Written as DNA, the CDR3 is TGTGCCAGCATCGGGTGGGGCACAGATACGCAGTATTTT.

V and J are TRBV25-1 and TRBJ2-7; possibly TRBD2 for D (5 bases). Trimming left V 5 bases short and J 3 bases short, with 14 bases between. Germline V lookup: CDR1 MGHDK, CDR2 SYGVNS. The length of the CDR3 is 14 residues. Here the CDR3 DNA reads TGTGCCAGCAGTATCGGCGGGCTTCACTACGAGCAGTACTTC. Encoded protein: CASSIGGLHYEQYF.

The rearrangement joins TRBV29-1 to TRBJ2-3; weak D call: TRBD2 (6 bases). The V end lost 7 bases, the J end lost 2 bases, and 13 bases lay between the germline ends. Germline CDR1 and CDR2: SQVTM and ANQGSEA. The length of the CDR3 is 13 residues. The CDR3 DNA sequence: TGCAGCGCTGGGGGGACCCACACAGATACGCAGTATTTT. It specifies CSAGGTHTDTQYF.

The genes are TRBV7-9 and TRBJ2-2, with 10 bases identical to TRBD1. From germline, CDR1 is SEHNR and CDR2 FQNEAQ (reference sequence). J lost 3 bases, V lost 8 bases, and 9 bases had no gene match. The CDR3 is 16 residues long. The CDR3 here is CASGGQGFRDTGELFF. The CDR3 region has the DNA TGTGCCAGCGGGGGACAGGGGTTTCGTGACACCGGGGAGCTGTTTTTT. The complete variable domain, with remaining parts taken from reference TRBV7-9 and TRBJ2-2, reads DTGVSQNPRHKITKRGQNVTFRCDPISEHNRLYWYRQTLGQGPEFLTYFQNEAQLEKSRLLSDRFSAERPKGSFSTLEIQRTEQGDSAMYLCASGGQGFRDTGELFFGEGSRLTVL.

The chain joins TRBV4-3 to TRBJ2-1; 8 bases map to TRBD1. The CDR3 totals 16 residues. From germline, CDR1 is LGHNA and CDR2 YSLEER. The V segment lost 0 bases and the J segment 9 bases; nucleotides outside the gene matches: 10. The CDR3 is CASSQERGTGGSEQFF. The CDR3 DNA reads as TGCGCCAGCAGCCAAGAACGAGGAACAGGGGGTAGTGAGCAGTTCTTC.

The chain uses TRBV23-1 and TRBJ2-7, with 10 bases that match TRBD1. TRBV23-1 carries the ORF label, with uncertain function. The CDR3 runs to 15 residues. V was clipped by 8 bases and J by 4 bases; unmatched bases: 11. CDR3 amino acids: CASSPGGQGKYEQYF. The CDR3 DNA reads TGCGCCAGCTCGCCAGGGGGACAGGGGAAATACGAGCAGTACTTC.

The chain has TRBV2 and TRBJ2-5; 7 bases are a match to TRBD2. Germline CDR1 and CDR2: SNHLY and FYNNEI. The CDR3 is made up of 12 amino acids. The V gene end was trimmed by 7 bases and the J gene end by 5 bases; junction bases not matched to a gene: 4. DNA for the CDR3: TGTGCCAGCATAGAGGGAGGGGAGACCCAGTACTTC. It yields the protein CASIEGGETQYF.

The CDR3 bases are TGTGCCACCAGCAGAGGTGGGACAGGGGCGGGCGAACTGTTTTTT. This sequence encodes CATSRGGTGAGELFF. The chain carries TRBV15 and TRBJ1-4, with 10 bases matching TRBD1. This CDR3 has 15 residues. Germline V gene data show CDR1 as LNHNV and CDR2 as YYDKDF (reference sequence). J lost 12 bases, V lost 1 base, and 8 bases had no gene match.

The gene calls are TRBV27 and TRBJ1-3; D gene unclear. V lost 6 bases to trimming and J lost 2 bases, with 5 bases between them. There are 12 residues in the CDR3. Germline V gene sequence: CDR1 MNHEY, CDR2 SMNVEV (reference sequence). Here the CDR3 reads CASSRPGNTIYF. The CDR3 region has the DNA TGTGCCAGCAGCAGGCCTGGAAACACCATATATTTT.

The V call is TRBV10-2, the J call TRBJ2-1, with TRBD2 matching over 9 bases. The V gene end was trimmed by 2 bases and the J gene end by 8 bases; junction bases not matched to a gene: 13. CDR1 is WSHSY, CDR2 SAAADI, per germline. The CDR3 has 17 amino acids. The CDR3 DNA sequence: TGCGCCAGCAGTGAGGCCTTTTCCCTAGCGGGATTCGATGAGCAGTTCTTC. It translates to CASSEAFSLAGFDEQFF.

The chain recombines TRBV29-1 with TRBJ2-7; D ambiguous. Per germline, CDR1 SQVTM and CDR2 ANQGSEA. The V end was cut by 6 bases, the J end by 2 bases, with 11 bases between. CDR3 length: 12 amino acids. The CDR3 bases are TGCAGCGTGCGGCTCAATACCTACGAGCAGTACTTC. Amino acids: CSVRLNTYEQYF.

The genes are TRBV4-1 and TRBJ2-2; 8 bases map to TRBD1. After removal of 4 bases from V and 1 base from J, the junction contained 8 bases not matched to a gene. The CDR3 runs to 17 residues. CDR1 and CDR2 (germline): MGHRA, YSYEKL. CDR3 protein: CASSRLPGQVNTGELFF. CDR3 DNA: TGCGCCAGCAGCCGCTTACCGGGACAGGTGAACACCGGGGAGCTGTTTTTT.

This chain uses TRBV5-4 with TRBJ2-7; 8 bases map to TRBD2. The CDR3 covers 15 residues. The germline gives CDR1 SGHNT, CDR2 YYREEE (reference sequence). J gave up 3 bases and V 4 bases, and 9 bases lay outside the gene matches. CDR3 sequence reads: CASSLKREFFYEQYF. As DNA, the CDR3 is TGTGCCAGCAGCCTAAAGCGGGAGTTTTTCTACGAGCAGTACTTC.